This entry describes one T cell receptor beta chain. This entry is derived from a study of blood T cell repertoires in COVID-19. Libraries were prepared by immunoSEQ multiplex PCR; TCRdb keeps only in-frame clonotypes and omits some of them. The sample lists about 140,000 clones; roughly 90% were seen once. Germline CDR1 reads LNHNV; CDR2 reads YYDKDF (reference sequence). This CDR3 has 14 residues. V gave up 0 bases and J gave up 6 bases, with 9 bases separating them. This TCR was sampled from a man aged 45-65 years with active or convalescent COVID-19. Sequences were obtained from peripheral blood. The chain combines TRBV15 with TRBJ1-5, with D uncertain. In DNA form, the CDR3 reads TGTGCCACCAGCAGAGATCGAGTTGGTCAGCCCCAGCATTTT. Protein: CATSRDRVGQPQHF.